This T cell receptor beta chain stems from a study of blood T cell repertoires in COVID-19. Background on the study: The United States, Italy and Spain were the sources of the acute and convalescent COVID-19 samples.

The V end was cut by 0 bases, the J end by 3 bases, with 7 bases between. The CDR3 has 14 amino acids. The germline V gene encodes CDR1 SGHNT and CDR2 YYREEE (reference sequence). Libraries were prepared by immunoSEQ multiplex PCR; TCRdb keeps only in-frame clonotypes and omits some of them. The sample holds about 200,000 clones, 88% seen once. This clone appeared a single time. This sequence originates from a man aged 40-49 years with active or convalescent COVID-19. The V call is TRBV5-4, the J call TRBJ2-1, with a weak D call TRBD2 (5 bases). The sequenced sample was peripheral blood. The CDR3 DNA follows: TGTGCCAGCAGCTTGGACCGGGACTACAATGAGCAGTTCTTC. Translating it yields CASSLDRDYNEQFF.